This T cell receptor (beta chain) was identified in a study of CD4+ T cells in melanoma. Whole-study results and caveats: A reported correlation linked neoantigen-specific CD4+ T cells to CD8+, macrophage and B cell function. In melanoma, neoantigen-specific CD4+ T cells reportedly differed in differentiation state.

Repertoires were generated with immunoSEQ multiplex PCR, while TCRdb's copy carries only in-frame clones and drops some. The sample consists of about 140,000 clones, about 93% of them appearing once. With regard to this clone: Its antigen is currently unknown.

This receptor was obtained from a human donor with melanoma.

DNA for the CDR3: TGCGCCAGCAGCTTAAGGACAGCCAGCACAGATACGCAGTATTTT. Protein product: CASSLRTASTDTQYF. The genes are TRBV5-1 and TRBJ2-3; D perhaps matches TRBD1 (6 bases). Germline values: CDR1 SGHRS, CDR2 YFSETQ. This CDR3 is 15 amino acids long. Trimming removed 2 bases at V and 0 bases at J, with 10 bases between.